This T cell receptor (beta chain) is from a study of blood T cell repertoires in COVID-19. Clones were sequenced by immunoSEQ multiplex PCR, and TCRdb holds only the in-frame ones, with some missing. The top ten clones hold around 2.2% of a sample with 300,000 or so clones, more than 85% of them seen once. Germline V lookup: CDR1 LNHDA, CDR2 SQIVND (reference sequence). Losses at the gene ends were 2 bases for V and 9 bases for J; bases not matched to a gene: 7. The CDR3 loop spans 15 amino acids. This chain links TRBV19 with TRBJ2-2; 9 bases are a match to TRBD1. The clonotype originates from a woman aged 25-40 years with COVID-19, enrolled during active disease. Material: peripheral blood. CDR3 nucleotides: TGTGCCAGTAGTATAATTGGGACAGGGAGGTGGGAGCTGTTTTTT. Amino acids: CASSIIGTGRWELFF.